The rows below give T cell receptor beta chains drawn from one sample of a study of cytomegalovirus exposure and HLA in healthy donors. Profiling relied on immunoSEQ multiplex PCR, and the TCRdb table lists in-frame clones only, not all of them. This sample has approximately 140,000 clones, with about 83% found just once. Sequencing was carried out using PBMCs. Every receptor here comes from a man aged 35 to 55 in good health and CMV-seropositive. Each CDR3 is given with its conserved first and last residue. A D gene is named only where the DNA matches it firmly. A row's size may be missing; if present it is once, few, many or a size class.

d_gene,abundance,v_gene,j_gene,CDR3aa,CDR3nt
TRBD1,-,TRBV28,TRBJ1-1,CASFDRGRAEAFF,TGTGCCAGCTTCGACAGGGGAAGGGCTGAAGCTTTCTTT
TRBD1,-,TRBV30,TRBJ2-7,CACRLRQGISYEQYF,TGTGCCTGCCGGCTCCGACAGGGAATCTCCTACGAGCAGTACTTC
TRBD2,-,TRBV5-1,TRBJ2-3,CASSYGGGSGTDTQYF,TGCGCCAGCAGCTACGGGGGGGGGAGCGGCACAGATACGCAGTATTTT
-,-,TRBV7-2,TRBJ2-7,CASSLGGVDYEQYF,TGTGCCAGCAGCTTAGGGGGAGTCGACTACGAGCAGTACTTC
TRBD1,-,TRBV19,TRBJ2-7,CASGATGVFYEQYF,TGTGCCAGTGGAGCGACAGGGGTGTTCTACGAGCAGTACTTC
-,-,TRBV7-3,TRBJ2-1,CASSLTGPGDEQFF,TGTGCCAGCAGCTTAACGGGCCCCGGCGATGAGCAGTTCTTC
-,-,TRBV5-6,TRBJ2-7,CASSLMSGYSEQYF,TGTGCCAGCAGCTTGATGTCGGGTTATTCCGAGCAGTACTTC
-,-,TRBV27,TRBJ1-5,CASSFSASNQPQHF,TGTGCCAGCAGTTTCAGCGCCAGCAATCAGCCCCAGCATTTT
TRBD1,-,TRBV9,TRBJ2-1,CASSVAGGSFNEQFF,TGTGCCAGCAGCGTAGCAGGGGGCAGTTTCAATGAGCAGTTCTTC
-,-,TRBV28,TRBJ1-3,CASSLGTKGNTIYF,TGTGCCAGCAGTCTCGGGACAAAAGGAAACACCATATATTTT
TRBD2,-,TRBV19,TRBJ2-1,CASSMGLAERYNEQFF,TGTGCCAGTAGTATGGGACTAGCGGAGAGGTACAATGAGCAGTTCTTC
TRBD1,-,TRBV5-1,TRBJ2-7,CASSWNKDRYEQYF,TGCGCCAGCAGCTGGAATAAGGACAGGTACGAGCAGTACTTC
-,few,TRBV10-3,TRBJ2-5,CAISVRGVDETQYF,TGTGCCATCAGTGTTAGAGGAGTTGACGAGACCCAGTACTTC
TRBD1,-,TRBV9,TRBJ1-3,CASSETGSGNTIYF,TGTGCCAGCAGCGAGACAGGGTCTGGAAACACCATATATTTT
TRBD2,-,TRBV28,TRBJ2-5,CASSALSGRNRGTQYF,TGTGCCAGCAGTGCCCTGAGCGGGAGGAACAGAGGGACCCAGTACTTC
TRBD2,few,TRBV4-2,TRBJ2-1,CASSHSSGIYNEQFF,TGTGCCAGCAGCCATAGTAGCGGGATCTACAATGAGCAGTTCTTC
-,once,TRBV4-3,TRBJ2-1,CASSQVHTRIQFF,TGCGCCAGCAGCCAAGTTCACACTAGAATACAGTTCTTC
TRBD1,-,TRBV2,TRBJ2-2,CASRQQGIGELFF,TGTGCCAGCAGGCAACAGGGGATCGGGGAGCTGTTTTTT
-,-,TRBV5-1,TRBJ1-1,CASSLGDSWVAEAFF,TGCGCCAGCAGCTTAGGAGATTCTTGGGTAGCTGAAGCTTTCTTT
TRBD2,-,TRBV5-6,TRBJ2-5,CASSQQTSGAGETQYF,TGTGCCAGCAGCCAACAGACTAGCGGGGCGGGGGAGACCCAGTACTTC
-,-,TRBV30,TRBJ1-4,CAWSNTGNDEKLFF,TGTGCCTGGAGTAATACAGGGAATGATGAAAAACTGTTTTTT
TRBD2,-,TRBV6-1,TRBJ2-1,CASTLLAGGPDEQFF,TGTGCCAGCACCCTACTAGCGGGAGGGCCCGATGAGCAGTTCTTC
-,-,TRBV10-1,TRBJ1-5,CASGHQPQHF,TGCGCCAGCGGCCATCAGCCCCAGCATTTT
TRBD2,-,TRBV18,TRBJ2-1,CASSPTLAGGTYNEQFF,TGTGCCAGCTCACCGACACTAGCGGGAGGGACCTACAATGAGCAGTTCTTC
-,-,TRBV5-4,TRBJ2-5,CASSQGQLETQYF,TGTGCCAGCAGCCAGGGGCAGCTGGAGACCCAGTACTTC
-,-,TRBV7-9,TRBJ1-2,CASSLAGTVPYGYTF,TGTGCCAGCAGCTTAGCCGGTACCGTACCCTATGGCTACACCTTC
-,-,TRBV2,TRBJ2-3,CASSVFSTDTQYF,TGTGCCAGCAGTGTTTTCTCCACAGATACGCAGTATTTT
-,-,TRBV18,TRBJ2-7,CASSLDTALEQYF,TGTGCCAGCTCGCTGGACACGGCCCTCGAGCAGTACTTC
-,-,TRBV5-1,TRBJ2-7,CASSLSRAEQYF,TGCGCCAGCAGCTTATCCAGGGCCGAGCAGTACTTC
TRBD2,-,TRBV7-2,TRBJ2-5,CASKTTSGTGETQYF,TGTGCCAGCAAAACGACTAGCGGGACAGGAGAGACCCAGTACTTC
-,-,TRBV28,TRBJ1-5,CASSLMIVRPEDQPQHF,TGTGCCAGCAGTTTAATGATCGTTCGCCCGGAGGATCAGCCCCAGCATTTT
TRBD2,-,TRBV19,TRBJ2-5,CASSIRTSGGQETQYF,TGTGCCAGTAGTATTAGGACTAGCGGGGGACAAGAGACCCAGTACTTC
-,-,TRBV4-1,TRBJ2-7,CASSPSYEQYF,TGCGCCAGCAGCCCGAGCTACGAGCAGTACTTC
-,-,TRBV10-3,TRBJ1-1,CAINSARMNTEAFF,TGTGCCATCAATAGCGCCAGAATGAACACTGAAGCTTTCTTT
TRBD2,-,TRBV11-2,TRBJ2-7,CASSLSGGSSYEQYF,TGTGCCAGCAGCTTGAGCGGGGGTAGCTCCTACGAGCAGTACTTC
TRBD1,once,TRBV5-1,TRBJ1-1,CASSPSTGGMNTEAFF,TGCGCCAGCAGCCCATCGACAGGGGGCATGAACACTGAAGCTTTCTTT
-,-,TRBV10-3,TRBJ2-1,CAISVGTSRVNEQFF,TGTGCCATCAGTGTGGGCACTAGCCGGGTCAATGAGCAGTTCTTC
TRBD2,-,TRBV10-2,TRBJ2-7,CASRELAEGREQYF,TGCGCCAGCAGGGAACTAGCGGAGGGGAGGGAGCAGTACTTC
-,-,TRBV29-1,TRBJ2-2,CSVEKGIATGELFF,TGCAGCGTTGAAAAGGGGATTGCGACCGGGGAGCTGTTTTTT
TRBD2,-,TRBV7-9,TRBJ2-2,CASSPKRGESNTGELFF,TGTGCCAGCAGCCCCAAGCGGGGAGAATCGAACACCGGGGAGCTGTTTTTT